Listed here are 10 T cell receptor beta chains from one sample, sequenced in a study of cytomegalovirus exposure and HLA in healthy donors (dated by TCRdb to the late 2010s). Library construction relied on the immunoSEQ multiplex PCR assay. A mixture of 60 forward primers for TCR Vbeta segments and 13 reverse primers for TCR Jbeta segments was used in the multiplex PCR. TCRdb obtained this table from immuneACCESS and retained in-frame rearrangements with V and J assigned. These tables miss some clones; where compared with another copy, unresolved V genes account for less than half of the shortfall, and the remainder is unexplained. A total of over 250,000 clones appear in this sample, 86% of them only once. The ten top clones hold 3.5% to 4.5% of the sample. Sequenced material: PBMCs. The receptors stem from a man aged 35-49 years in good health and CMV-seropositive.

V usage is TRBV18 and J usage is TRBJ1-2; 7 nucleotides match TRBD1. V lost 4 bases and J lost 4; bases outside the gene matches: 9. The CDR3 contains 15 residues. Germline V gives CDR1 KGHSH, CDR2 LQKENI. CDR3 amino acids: CASSLTGWGSYGYTF. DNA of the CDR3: TGTGCCAGCTCACTGACAGGGTGGGGAAGCTATGGCTACACCTTC.

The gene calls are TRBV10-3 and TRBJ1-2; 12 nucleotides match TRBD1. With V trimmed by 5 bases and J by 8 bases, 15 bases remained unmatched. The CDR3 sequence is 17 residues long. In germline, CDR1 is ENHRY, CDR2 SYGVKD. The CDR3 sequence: CAISTGQGADAIWGYTF. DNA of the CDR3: TGTGCCATCAGTACGGGACAGGGGGCGGATGCGATTTGGGGCTACACCTTC.

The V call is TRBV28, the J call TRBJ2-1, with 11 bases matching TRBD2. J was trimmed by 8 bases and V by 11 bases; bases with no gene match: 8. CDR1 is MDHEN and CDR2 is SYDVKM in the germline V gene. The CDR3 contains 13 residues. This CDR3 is CAGGRLAGYEQFF. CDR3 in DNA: TGTGCCGGGGGGAGACTAGCGGGATATGAGCAGTTCTTC. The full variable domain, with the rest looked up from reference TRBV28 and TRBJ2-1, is DVKVTQSSRYLVKRTGEKVFLECVQDMDHENMFWYRQDPGLGLRLIYFSYDVKMKEKGDIPEGYSVSREKKERFSLILESASTNQTSMYLCAGGRLAGYEQFFGPGTRLTVL.

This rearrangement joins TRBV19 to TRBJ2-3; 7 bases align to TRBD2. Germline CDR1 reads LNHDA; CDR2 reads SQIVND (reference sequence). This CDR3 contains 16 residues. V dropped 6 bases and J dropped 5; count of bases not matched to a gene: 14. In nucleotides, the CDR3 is TGTGCCAGTAGCTCCCTGAGAGCGGGATCGGGAGATACGCAGTATTTT. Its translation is CASSSLRAGSGDTQYF.

CDR3 sequence (DNA): TGTGCCAGTAGCCCCCTGGCGGGAGGATACAATGAGCAGTTCTTC. Amino acids: CASSPLAGGYNEQFF. The rearrangement uses TRBV19 and TRBJ2-1; TRBD2 matches at 8 bases. This CDR3 comprises 15 residues. V lost 6 bases to trimming and J lost 4 bases; unmatched junction nucleotides: 8. Germline V CDR1 and CDR2: LNHDA, SQIVND (reference sequence).

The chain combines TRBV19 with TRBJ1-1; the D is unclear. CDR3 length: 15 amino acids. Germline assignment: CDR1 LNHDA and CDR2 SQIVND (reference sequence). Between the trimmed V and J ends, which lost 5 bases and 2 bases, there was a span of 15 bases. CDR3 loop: CASSPNLDYNTEAFF. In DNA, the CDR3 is TGTGCCAGTAGTCCGAACCTAGACTATAACACTGAAGCTTTCTTT.

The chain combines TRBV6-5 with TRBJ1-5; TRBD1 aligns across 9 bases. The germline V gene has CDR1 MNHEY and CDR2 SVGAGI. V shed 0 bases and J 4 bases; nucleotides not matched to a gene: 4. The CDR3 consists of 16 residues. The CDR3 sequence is CASSYSGTGKNQPQHF. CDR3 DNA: TGTGCCAGCAGTTACTCGGGGACAGGGAAAAATCAGCCCCAGCATTTT.

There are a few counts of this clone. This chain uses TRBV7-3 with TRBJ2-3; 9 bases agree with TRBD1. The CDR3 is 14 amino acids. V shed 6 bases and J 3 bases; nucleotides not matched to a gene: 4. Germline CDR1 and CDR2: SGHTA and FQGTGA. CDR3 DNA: TGTGCCAGCAGGGGGACAGGGAGTACAGATACGCAGTATTTT. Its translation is CASRGTGSTDTQYF.

In DNA form, the CDR3 reads TGTGCCAGCAGCTTGACAGGGCCGCTCTCCTACGAGCAGTACTTC. Amino acid sequence: CASSLTGPLSYEQYF. This chain connects TRBV7-2 to TRBJ2-7, with 7 bases aligning to TRBD1. Trimming took 3 bases from V and 0 from J; bases not matched to a gene: 5. The CDR3 contains 15 residues. Per the germline V gene, CDR1 is SGHTA and CDR2 is FQGNSA.

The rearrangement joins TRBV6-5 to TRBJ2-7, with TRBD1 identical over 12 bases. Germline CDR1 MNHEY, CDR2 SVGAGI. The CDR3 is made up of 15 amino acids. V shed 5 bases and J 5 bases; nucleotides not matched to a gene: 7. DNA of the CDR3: TGTGCCAGCAGTAACTTCCGGGACAGGGGGCACGAGCAGTACTTC. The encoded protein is CASSNFRDRGHEQYF.